Listed below are T cell receptor beta chains from one sample, sequenced in a study of CD8 T cells in ankylosing spondylitis. In TCRdb, the 5' RACE reads were re-called with MiXCR into one record per CDR3 protein. The repertoire holds 100,000 to 150,000 distinct CDR3 sequences, with around 8.5% as singletons. Sequencing was carried out using blood, either unsorted or a sorted T cell fraction (not recorded which). The receptors were sampled from a male donor with ankylosing spondylitis or in good health (not recorded which). Each CDR3 is given with its conserved first and last residue. The D gene is left open where the match is weak.

J: TRBJ2-3
V: TRBV7-9
D: TRBD1
CDR3: CASSGQGQITDTQYF

J: TRBJ2-7
V: TRBV20-1
D: TRBD2
CDR3: CCARAVMGTSGRYEQYF

J: TRBJ2-3
V: TRBV7-2
D: TRBD1
CDR3: CASSSTGPGSADTQYF

J: TRBJ1-1
V: TRBV4-3
D: .
CDR3: CASSQELAGNTEAFF

J: TRBJ2-3
V: TRBV7-8
D: TRBD2
CDR3: CASSSNSGSVADTQYF

J: TRBJ2-1
V: TRBV5-1
D: .
CDR3: CASSFTGGDNEQFF

J: TRBJ2-1
V: TRBV11-3
D: TRBD2
CDR3: CASSSTRLAGDWNEQFF

J: TRBJ1-1
V: TRBV6-2/TRBV6-3
D: TRBD1
CDR3: CASSIDRVRVGAFF

J: TRBJ2-1
V: TRBV19
D: .
CDR3: CASSIVGLVGYNEQFF

J: TRBJ2-5
V: TRBV29-1
D: TRBD1
CDR3: CSAHRGYQETQYF

J: TRBJ2-3
V: TRBV3-1
D: .
CDR3: CASSQVSGADTQYF

J: TRBJ2-1
V: TRBV29-1
D: TRBD2
CDR3: CSASRVAQAGGNEQFF